The 28 T cell receptor beta chains reported below all come from one sample, sequenced in a study of cytotoxic CD8 clonotypes in ibrutinib-treated CLL. The data were produced by immunoSEQ multiplex PCR, yet TCRdb's version contains in-frame clones alone and is incomplete. The sample lists approximately 45,000 clones, about two thirds occurring once. The sample was PBMCs, taken after 12 months of ibrutinib treatment. These TCRs come from a human donor with chronic lymphocytic leukemia.

The chain employs TRBV29-1 and TRBJ2-7, with a possible D match to TRBD1 (5 bases). This CDR3 contains 13 residues. V lost 7 bases and J lost 2, with 15 bases in between. Per germline, CDR1 SQVTM and CDR2 ANQGSEA. CDR3 in DNA: TGCAGCGGCGGCGAGAGGACACCCTACGAGCAGTACTTC. Residues: CSGGERTPYEQYF.

This clone has a handful of counts. The V call is TRBV28, the J call TRBJ1-4; TRBD1 agrees at 7 bases. Germline V gives CDR1 MDHEN, CDR2 SYDVKM. CDR3 length: 14 residues. The J segment lost 4 bases and the V segment lost 2 bases, leaving 1 base of the junction unmatched. CDR3 nucleotides: TGTGCCAGCAGTTTACACAGGGGTAATGAAAAACTGTTTTTT. It specifies CASSLHRGNEKLFF.

CDR3 sequence: CASSVGDITVFSGDEQYF. The CDR3 DNA sequence: TGTGCCAGCAGCGTAGGGGATATCACCGTTTTTTCGGGTGACGAGCAGTACTTC. This sequence joins TRBV9 and TRBJ2-7; D is unresolved. With 0 bases removed from V and 5 bases from J, the gap between germline ends came to 24 bases. The CDR3 has 18 amino acids. The V gene's germline CDR1 is SGDLS and CDR2 YYNGEE.

The count of this clone is one. The rearrangement joins TRBV25-1 to TRBJ2-7, with a tentative D call TRBD1 (6 bases). The CDR3 length is 14 residues. The germline V gene encodes CDR1 MGHDK and CDR2 SYGVNS. V was clipped by 5 bases and J by 2 bases, with 13 bases between them. The CDR3 sequence is CASSLRDKAYEQYF. The CDR3 DNA follows: TGTGCCAGCAGTCTTCGGGACAAAGCCTACGAGCAGTACTTC.

V and J are TRBV5-6 and TRBJ2-1; TRBD1 agrees at 9 bases. CDR1 is SGHDT and CDR2 is YYEEEE in the germline V gene. V was clipped by 6 bases and J by 7 bases; unmatched bases: 5. This CDR3 contains 13 residues. The CDR3 coding sequence is TGTGCCAGCATGGGACAGGGAGGAAATGAGCAGTTCTTC. It specifies CASMGQGGNEQFF.

The sample holds a few counts of this clone. The V and J genes are TRBV5-4 and TRBJ1-5; D unclear. CDR1 is SGHNT and CDR2 is YYREEE in the germline V gene (reference sequence). V lost 1 base and J 0 bases, leaving 8 bases between the germline ends. The CDR3 has 15 amino acids. The CDR3 loop is CASSLYGFSNQPQHF. In DNA form, the CDR3 reads TGTGCCAGCAGCTTGTACGGGTTTAGCAATCAGCCCCAGCATTTT. The variable domain in full, with the rest retrieved from reference TRBV5-4 and TRBJ1-5, is ETGVTQSPTHLIKTRGQQVTLRCSSQSGHNTVSWYQQALGQGPQFIFQYYREEENGRGNFPPRFSGLQFPNYSSELNVNALELDDSALYLCASSLYGFSNQPQHFGDGTRLSIL.

The chain has TRBV6-1 and TRBJ1-2; tentative D call: TRBD1 (6 bases). CDR1 MNHNS and CDR2 SASEGT come from the germline V gene. V was shortened by 10 bases and J by 7 bases, with 25 bases between the two germline ends. This CDR3 has 15 residues. CDR3 loop: CATQTSGGRGGGYTF. CDR3 DNA: TGTGCCACTCAGACTTCCGGTGGCAGGGGAGGTGGCTACACCTTC.

This chain joins TRBV9 and TRBJ1-2; no firm D call. The CDR3 runs 14 residues. The V and J ends lost 1 base and 2 bases respectively, with 9 bases between them. In germline, CDR1 is SGDLS, CDR2 YYNGEE. CDR3 coding DNA: TGTGCCAGCAGCGTAAGCCCAGCCAACTATGGCTACACCTTC. Residues: CASSVSPANYGYTF.

V gene TRBV2 combines with J gene TRBJ2-7; a weak D match, TRBD1 (6 bases). V lost 6 bases and J 0 bases, leaving 18 bases between the germline ends. Germline CDR1 SNHLY, CDR2 FYNNEI. The CDR3 is 16 residues long. The CDR3 protein is CASRETRTVSSYEQYF. CDR3 nucleotides: TGTGCCAGCAGGGAAACGAGGACAGTGAGCTCCTACGAGCAGTACTTC.

This sequence joins TRBV7-3 and TRBJ2-1, with D perhaps TRBD2 (5 bases). The CDR3 loop spans 15 amino acids. CDR1 SGHTA and CDR2 FQGTGA come from the germline V gene. The ends were cut back, 5 bases at V and 6 bases at J, with 17 bases in the middle. CDR3 sequence (DNA): TGTGCCAGCAGCCCTCACCCCATAACTAGCAATGAGCAGTTCTTC. The encoded protein is CASSPHPITSNEQFF.

The V and J genes are TRBV5-6 and TRBJ2-7; 8 nucleotides agree with TRBD1. The length of the CDR3 is 14 residues. V was clipped by 4 bases and J by 4 bases; unmatched bases: 7. Germline lookup yields CDR1 SGHDT and CDR2 YYEEEE. CDR3 protein: CASSGQGLFYEQYF. The CDR3 region has the DNA TGTGCCAGCAGCGGACAGGGTCTATTTTACGAGCAGTACTTC.

The table lists this clone with a count of one. The genes are TRBV27 and TRBJ1-1, with no clear D. Germline CDR1 is MNHEY and CDR2 is SMNVEV (reference sequence). This CDR3 comprises 13 residues. V was shortened by 0 bases and J by 0 bases, with 2 bases between the two germline ends. The CDR3: CASSLSLNTEAFF. The DNA of the CDR3 is TGTGCCAGCAGTTTATCCCTGAACACTGAAGCTTTCTTT.

The chain has TRBV6-5 and TRBJ2-2; 10 bases align to TRBD1. The CDR3 is 16 amino acids. Unmatched junction bases numbered 5, after V lost 4 bases and J lost 3 bases. Germline assignment: CDR1 MNHEY and CDR2 SVGAGI. CDR3: CASSWSGTGDTGELFF. Here the CDR3 DNA reads TGTGCCAGCAGTTGGTCCGGGACAGGGGACACCGGGGAGCTGTTTTTT.

This sequence joins TRBV9 and TRBJ1-1, with 7 nucleotides matching TRBD1. There are 17 residues in the CDR3. J was trimmed by 0 bases and V by 0 bases; bases with no gene match: 8. CDR1 is SGDLS and CDR2 is YYNGEE in the germline V gene. For the CDR3, the DNA is TGTGCCAGCAGCGTAGGGACAGGACCCTCTTTGAACACTGAAGCTTTCTTT. This codes for CASSVGTGPSLNTEAFF.

This clone was found once. This chain links TRBV10-3 with TRBJ1-2, with 11 bases identical to TRBD1. The CDR3 runs to 15 residues. V was clipped by 6 bases and J by 4 bases; unmatched bases: 7. Germline CDR1 and CDR2: ENHRY and SYGVKD. Here the CDR3 reads CAIRVPGQGGYGYTF. The CDR3 nucleotides are TGTGCCATCAGGGTACCGGGACAGGGGGGCTATGGCTACACCTTC.

The chain couples TRBV19 to TRBJ1-4; 10 bases agree with TRBD1. Germline lookup yields CDR1 LNHDA and CDR2 SQIVND (reference sequence). This CDR3 region has 17 residues. V trimming: 5 bases; J trimming: 4 bases; junction bases outside the gene matches: 10. DNA for the CDR3: TGTGCCAGTAGTCCCGCAAAGACAGGGGGCGGTAATGAAAAACTGTTTTTT. Protein sequence: CASSPAKTGGGNEKLFF.

This clone appeared a single time. The junction differs from germline at one of its ends, possibly a read error. The chain employs TRBV6-6 and TRBJ2-7, with 7 bases aligning to TRBD1. This CDR3 region has 15 residues. Germline assignment: CDR1 MNHNY and CDR2 SVGAGI (reference sequence). CDR3 in amino acids: CASSYTRQGSHEQYF. CDR3 DNA sequence: TGTGCCAGCAGTTACACCAGACAGGGCTCCCACGAGCAGTACTTC.

In its sample, this clone was seen a few times. The chain carries TRBV6-1 and TRBJ1-1; D is perhaps TRBD1 (5 bases). Germline CDR1 MNHNS, CDR2 SASEGT. There are 14 residues in the CDR3. V lost 3 bases, J lost 1 base, and 9 bases lay in between. The CDR3 loop reads CASSERGKNTEAFF. In DNA form, the CDR3 reads TGTGCCAGCAGTGAGAGGGGAAAGAACACTGAAGCTTTCTTT.

This chain connects TRBV19 to TRBJ2-2; TRBD2 agrees at 10 bases. This CDR3 is 18 amino acids long. Germline CDR1 is LNHDA and CDR2 is SQIVND (reference sequence). Trimming took 3 bases from V and 4 from J; bases not matched to a gene: 11. The CDR3 region is CASSIIGAGGPGTGELFF. Here the CDR3 DNA reads TGTGCCAGTAGTATCATTGGAGCGGGGGGGCCTGGCACCGGGGAGCTGTTTTTT.

This clone was counted a single time. Sequence at one end of the junction differs from germline and may be a read error. The chain carries TRBV7-7 and TRBJ2-3; perhaps TRBD2 as D (6 bases). In germline, CDR1 is SSHAT, CDR2 FNYEAQ (reference sequence). This CDR3 is built from 14 residues. The CDR3 nucleotides read TGTGCTAGCAGCTTCGGGGGATTCACAGATACGCAGTATTTT. It yields the protein CASSFGGFTDTQYF. The full variable domain, its missing parts supplied by reference TRBV7-7 and TRBJ2-3, is GAGVSQSPRYKVTKRGQDVTLRCDPISSHATLYWYQQALGQGPEFLTYFNYEAQPDKSGLPSDRFSAERPEGSISTLTIQRTEQRDSAMYRCASSFGGFTDTQYFGPGTRLTVL.

This clone was detected only a few times. CDR3 sequence reads: CASSLAGQIRNSPLHF. The CDR3 DNA is TGTGCCAGCAGCCTAGCCGGACAGATAAGAAATTCACCCCTCCACTTT. The chain combines TRBV14 with TRBJ1-6; weak D call: TRBD1 (6 bases). The CDR3 totals 16 residues. The V end was cut by 4 bases, the J end by 7 bases, with 17 bases between. CDR1 is SGHDN and CDR2 is FVKESK in the germline V gene.

The gene calls are TRBV19 and TRBJ1-5, with D tentatively TRBD1 (5 bases). Germline CDR1 is LNHDA and CDR2 is SQIVND (reference sequence). This CDR3 has 16 amino acids. V dropped 3 bases and J dropped 2 bases, with 14 bases sitting between them. CDR3 bases: TGTGCCAGTAGTATGCGGGGGACCATACGCAATCAGCCCCAGCATTTT. This codes for CASSMRGTIRNQPQHF.

J is TRBJ1-2 and V is TRBV7-8; the match to TRBD1 covers 12 bases. The CDR3 sequence is 18 residues long. V shed 5 bases and J 4 bases; nucleotides not matched to a gene: 14. Germline values: CDR1 SGHVS, CDR2 FQNEAQ. The CDR3 is CASSPNLGQGALGYGYTF. CDR3 coding DNA: TGTGCCAGCAGCCCCAACTTGGGACAGGGGGCTTTGGGCTATGGCTACACCTTC.

In DNA form, the CDR3 reads TGTGCCAGCAGTGGGACTAGCGGGGGGGCCCCAGATACGCAGTATTTT. Amino acid sequence: CASSGTSGGAPDTQYF. The J gene is TRBJ2-3, the V gene TRBV6-6, with TRBD2 matching 16 bases. The germline V gene encodes CDR1 MNHNY and CDR2 SVGAGI (reference sequence). With 5 bases clipped from V and 4 bases from J, the junction kept 3 bases outside the gene matches. The CDR3 is made up of 16 amino acids.

V gene TRBV7-2 combines with J gene TRBJ1-2; 10 bases are a match to TRBD1. This CDR3 region has 16 residues. Germline-derived CDR1 and CDR2 are SGHTA and FQGNSA. J lost 3 bases, V lost 5 bases, and 9 bases had no gene match. The CDR3 spells CASSILGQGLYYGYTF. The CDR3 DNA reads TGTGCCAGCAGCATACTGGGACAGGGGTTGTACTATGGCTACACCTTC.

This chain connects TRBV28 to TRBJ2-5, with 8 bases lining up with TRBD2. V trimming: 7 bases; J trimming: 9 bases; junction bases outside the gene matches: 4. Germline V lookup: CDR1 MDHEN, CDR2 SYDVKM. The CDR3 length is 11 residues. Here the CDR3 DNA reads TGTGCCAGCACGGGGGGGCGGGCCCAGTACTTC. Protein sequence: CASTGGRAQYF.

This chain connects TRBV19 to TRBJ2-2; 7 bases map to TRBD1. J gave up 5 bases and V 4 bases, and 4 bases lay outside the gene matches. Looked up from germline, CDR1 is LNHDA and CDR2 is SQIVND (reference sequence). The CDR3 runs to 14 residues. The CDR3 DNA is TGTGCCAGTAGTAGTGGACAGGAGACCGGGGAGCTGTTTTTT. Amino acid sequence: CASSSGQETGELFF.

The chain's CDR3 is CASSLGPQETQYF. The CDR3 region has the DNA TGTGCCAGCAGCTTAGGACCTCAAGAGACCCAGTACTTC. This chain links TRBV11-2 with TRBJ2-5; no clear D gene. The CDR3 totals 13 residues. Per germline, CDR1 SGHAT and CDR2 FQNNGV. V dropped 1 base and J dropped 2 bases, with 5 bases sitting between them.